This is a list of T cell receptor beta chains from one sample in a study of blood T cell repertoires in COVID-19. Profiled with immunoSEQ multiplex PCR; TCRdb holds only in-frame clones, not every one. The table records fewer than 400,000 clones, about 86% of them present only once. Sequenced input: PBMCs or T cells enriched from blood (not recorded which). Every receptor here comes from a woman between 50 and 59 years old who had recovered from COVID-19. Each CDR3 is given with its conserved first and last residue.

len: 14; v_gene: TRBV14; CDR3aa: CASSQELRNSPLHF
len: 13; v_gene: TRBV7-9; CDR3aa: CASSSPGSPEQYF
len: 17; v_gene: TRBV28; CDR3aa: CASSLHSGGASNQPQHF
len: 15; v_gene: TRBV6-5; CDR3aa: CASSSFGGGYQPQHF
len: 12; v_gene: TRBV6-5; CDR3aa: CASTLNLREQYF
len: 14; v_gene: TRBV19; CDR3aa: CASRPTFGNTEAFF
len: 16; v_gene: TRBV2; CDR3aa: CASSHNRAQQNYGYTF
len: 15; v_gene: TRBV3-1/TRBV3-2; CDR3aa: CASSQGVDRGRGYTF
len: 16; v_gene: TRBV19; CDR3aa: CASIPDLAPGRPEAFF
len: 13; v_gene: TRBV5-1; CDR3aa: CASSPTGNTEAFF
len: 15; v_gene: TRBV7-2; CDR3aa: CASRPPTGVATEAFF
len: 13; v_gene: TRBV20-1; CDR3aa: CSASFGGSTEAFF
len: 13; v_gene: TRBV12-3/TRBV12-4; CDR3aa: CASSKDGGTEAFF
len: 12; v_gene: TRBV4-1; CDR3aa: CASSQSSVEQFF
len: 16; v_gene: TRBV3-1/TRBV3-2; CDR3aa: CASSQGTGSTTDTQYF
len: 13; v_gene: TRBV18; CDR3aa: CASSPSFYPEAFF
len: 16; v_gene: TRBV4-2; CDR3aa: CASSLGSGGVYYEQYF
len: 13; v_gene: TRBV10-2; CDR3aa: CARTGTWAYEQYF
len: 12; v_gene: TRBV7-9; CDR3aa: CASKTYYTEAFF
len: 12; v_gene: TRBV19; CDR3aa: CASRGAYNEQFF
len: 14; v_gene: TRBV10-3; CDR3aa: CAISRPGLEGEQFF
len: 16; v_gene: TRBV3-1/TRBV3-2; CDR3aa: CASSHKLAGRYNEQFF
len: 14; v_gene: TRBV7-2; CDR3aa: CASSLSDSYYGYTF
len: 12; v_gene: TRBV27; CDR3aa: CATRQGIGGYTF
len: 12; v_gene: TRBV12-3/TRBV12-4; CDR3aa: CASSWGPIEAFF
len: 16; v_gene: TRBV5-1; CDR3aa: CASSATTGGPTYGYTF
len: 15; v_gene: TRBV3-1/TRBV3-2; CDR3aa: CASSLGTPGGETQYF
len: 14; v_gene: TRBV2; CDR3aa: CASRGGQVQETQYF
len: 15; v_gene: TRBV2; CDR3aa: CASRVLLEEDHEQYF
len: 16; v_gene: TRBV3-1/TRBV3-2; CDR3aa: CASSQVSGGAAGELFF
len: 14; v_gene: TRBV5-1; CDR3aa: CASGTGTGYFTLHF
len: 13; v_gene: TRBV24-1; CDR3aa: CATRGQLNEKLFF
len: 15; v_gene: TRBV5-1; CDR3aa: CASSLRDRANSPLHF
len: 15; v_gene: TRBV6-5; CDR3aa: CASGPPLSGANVLTF
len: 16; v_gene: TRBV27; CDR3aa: CASSLGSGTGTGELFF
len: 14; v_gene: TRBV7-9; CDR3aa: CASRDRDNTGELFF
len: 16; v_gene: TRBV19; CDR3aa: CASSNSDSRYNQPQHF
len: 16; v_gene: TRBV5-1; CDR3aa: CASSPDTGPINYGYTF
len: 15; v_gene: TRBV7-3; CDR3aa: CASSASGGHTGELFF
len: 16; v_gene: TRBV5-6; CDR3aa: CATRLRGQGAAATQYF
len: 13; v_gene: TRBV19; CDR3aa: CASSEAGGQVQYF
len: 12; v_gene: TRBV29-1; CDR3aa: CSDGLESDTQYF
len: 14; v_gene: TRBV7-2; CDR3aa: CASSNRDRYNEQFF
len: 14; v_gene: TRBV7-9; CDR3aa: CAGDRGGGSFAAFF
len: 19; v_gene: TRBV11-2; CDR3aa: CASSKSPTTQGHSGNTIYF
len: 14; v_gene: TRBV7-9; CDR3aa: CASRNRANTGELFF